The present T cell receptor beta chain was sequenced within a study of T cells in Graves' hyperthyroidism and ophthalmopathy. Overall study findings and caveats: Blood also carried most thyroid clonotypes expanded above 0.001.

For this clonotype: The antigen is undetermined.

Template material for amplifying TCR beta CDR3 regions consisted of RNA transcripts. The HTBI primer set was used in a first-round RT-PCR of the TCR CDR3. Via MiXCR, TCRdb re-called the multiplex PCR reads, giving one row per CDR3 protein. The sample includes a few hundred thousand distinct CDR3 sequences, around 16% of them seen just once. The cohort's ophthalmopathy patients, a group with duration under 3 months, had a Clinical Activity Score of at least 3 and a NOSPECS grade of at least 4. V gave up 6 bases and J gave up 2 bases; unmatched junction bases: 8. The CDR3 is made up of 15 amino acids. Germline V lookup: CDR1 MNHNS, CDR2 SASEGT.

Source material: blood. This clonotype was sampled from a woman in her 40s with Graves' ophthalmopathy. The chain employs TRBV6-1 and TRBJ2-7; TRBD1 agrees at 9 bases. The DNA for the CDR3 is TGTGCCAGCAGGGCCCGGGACAGGGTTACCTACGAGCAGTACTTC. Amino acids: CASRARDRVTYEQYF.